This TCR beta chain is from a study of T cell changes during pregnancy in multiple sclerosis. Here immunoSEQ multiplex PCR was the method, and the copy in TCRdb shows in-frame clones only, minus some. The table has under 50,000 clones, 95% seen once. Unmatched junction bases numbered 2, after V lost 4 bases and J lost 1 base. CDR3 length: 14 residues. The V gene's germline CDR1 is MGHRA and CDR2 YSYEKL. This clonotype originated in a female donor with multiple sclerosis, enrolled in a pregnancy study. The chain couples TRBV4-1 to TRBJ2-5, with 8 positions matching TRBD2. Sequenced material: CD8+ T cells from peripheral blood mononuclear cells, taken in the first trimester of pregnancy. The CDR3 sequence is CASSPGTSQETQYF. In DNA, the CDR3 is TGCGCCAGCAGCCCCGGGACTAGCCAAGAGACCCAGTACTTC.